The present TCR beta chain was sequenced within a study of OX40 agonist ivuxolimab in advanced cancers. Across the whole study: Patients achieving partial responses numbered three: one hepatocellular carcinoma case and two cutaneous melanoma cases.

Profiling relied on immunoSEQ multiplex PCR, and the TCRdb table lists in-frame clones only, not all of them. This sample yields roughly 93,000 clones, of which about 80% are seen a single time; approximately 6.3% belongs to the top ten. This clone was recorded only once. Antigen specificity is unknown. The CDR3 covers 15 residues. Per germline, CDR1 SGHVS and CDR2 FNYEAQ. The trim removed 1 base at V and 7 bases at J, leaving 7 bases unmatched. Study-wide results and caveats: At doses 0.1 to 3.0 mg/kg, CD4+ and CD8+ clones expanded. Among the lowest peripheral clonal expansion occurred in 0.1-3.0 mg/kg partial responders.

This chain links TRBV7-6 with TRBJ1-1, with 9 positions matching TRBD1. The sample consisted of CD4+ or CD8+ T cells sorted from blood, taken in a trial of the OX40 agonist ivuxolimab. This sequence was found in an adult with an advanced solid tumor such as melanoma, head and neck, liver or kidney cancer. In DNA form, the CDR3 reads TGTGCCAGCAGCTTAGTCACAGGGGGCGCGGGTGAAGCTTTCTTT. Protein product: CASSLVTGGAGEAFF.